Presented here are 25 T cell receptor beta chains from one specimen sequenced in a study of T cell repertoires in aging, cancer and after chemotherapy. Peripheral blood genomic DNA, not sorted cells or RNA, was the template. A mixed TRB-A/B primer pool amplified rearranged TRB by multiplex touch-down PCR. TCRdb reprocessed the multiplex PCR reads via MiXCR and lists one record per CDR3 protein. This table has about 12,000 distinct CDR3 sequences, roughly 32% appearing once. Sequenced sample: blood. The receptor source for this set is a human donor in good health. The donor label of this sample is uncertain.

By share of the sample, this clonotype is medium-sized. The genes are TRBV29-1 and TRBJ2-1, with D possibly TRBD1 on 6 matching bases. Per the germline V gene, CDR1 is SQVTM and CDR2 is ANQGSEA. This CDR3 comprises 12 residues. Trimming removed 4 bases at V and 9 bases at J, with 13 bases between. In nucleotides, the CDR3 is TGCAGCGTTGGGCAGGGGCTGACTGAGCAGTTCTTC. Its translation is CSVGQGLTEQFF.

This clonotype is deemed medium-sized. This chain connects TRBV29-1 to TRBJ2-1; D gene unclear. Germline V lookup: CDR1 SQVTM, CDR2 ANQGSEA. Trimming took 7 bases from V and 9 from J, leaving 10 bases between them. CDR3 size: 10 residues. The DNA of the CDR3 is TGCAGCGCCCGAACGGGTGAGCAGTTCTTC. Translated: CSARTGEQFF.

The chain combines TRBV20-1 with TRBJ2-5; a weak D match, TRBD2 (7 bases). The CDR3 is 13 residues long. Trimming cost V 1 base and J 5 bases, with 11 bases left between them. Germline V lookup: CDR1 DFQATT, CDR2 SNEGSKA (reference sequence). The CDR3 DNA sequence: TGCAGTGCTAGAGGCGGGGGCCAGGAGACCCAGTACTTC. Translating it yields CSARGGGQETQYF.

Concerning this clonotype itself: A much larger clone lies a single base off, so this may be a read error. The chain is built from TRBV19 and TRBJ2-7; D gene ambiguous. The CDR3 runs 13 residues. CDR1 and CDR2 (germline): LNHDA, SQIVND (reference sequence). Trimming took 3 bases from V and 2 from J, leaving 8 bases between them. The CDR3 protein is CASSIVAAYEQYF. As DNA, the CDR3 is TGTGCCAGTAGTATTGTGGCAGCCTACGAGCAGTACTTC.

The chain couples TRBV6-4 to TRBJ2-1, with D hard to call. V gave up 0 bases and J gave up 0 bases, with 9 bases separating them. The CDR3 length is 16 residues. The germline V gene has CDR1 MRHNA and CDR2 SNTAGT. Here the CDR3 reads CASSDSQVSSYNEQFF. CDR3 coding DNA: TGTGCCAGCAGTGACTCGCAGGTGAGCTCCTACAATGAGCAGTTCTTC.

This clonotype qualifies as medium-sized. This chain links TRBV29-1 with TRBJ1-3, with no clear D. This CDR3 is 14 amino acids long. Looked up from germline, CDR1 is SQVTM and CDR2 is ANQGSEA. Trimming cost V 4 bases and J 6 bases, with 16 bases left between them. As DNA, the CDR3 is TGCAGCGTTGTCCCAGACAACAACCCAAACACCATATATTTT. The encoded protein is CSVVPDNNPNTIYF.

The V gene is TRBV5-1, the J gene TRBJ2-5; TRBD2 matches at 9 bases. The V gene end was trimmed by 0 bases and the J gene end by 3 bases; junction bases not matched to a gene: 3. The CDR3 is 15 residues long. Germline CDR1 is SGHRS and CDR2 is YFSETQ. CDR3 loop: CASSLDGGREETQYF. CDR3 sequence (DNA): TGCGCCAGCAGCTTGGACGGCGGGAGGGAAGAGACCCAGTACTTC. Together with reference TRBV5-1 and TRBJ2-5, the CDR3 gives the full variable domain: KAGVTQTPRYLIKTRGQQVTLSCSPISGHRSVSWYQQTPGQGLQFLFEYFSETQRNKGNFPGRFSGRQFSNSRSEMNVSTLELGDSALYLCASSLDGGREETQYFGPGTRLLVL.

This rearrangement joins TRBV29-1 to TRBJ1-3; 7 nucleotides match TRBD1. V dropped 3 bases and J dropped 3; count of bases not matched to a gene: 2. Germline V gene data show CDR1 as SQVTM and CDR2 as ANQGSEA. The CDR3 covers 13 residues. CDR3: CSVDAGGGNTIYF. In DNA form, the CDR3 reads TGCAGCGTTGACGCAGGGGGTGGAAACACCATATATTTT.

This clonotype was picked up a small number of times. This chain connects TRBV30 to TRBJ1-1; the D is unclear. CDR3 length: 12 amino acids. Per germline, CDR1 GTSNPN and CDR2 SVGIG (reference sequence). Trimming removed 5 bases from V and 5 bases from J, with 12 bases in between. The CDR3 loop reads CAWAPLMTEAFF. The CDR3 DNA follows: TGTGCCTGGGCCCCCCTCATGACTGAAGCTTTCTTT.

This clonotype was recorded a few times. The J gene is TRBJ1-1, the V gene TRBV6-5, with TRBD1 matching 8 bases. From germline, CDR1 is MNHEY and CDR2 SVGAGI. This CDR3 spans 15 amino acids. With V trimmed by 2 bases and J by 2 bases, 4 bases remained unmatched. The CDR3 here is CASSYNQGANTEAFF. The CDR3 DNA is TGTGCCAGCAGTTACAATCAGGGGGCTAACACTGAAGCTTTCTTT.

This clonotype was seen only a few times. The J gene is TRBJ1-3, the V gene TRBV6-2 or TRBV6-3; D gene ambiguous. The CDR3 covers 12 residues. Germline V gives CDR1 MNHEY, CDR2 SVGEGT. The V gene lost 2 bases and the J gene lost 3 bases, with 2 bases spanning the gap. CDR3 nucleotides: TGTGCCAGCAGTTACCGTGGAAACACCATATATTTT. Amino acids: CASSYRGNTIYF.

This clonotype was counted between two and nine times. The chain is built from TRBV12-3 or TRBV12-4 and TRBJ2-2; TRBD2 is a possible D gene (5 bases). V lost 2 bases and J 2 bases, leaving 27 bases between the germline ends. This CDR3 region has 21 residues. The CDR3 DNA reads TGTGCCAGCAGTTTATCGGACCCGTGGACTTTCCTAAACACCAACACCGGGGAGCTGTTTTTT. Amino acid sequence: CASSLSDPWTFLNTNTGELFF.

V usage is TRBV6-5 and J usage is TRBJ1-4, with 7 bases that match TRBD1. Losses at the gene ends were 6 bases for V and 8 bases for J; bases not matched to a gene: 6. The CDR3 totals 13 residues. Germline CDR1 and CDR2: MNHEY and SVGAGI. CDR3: CASSPGGLEKLFF. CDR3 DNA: TGTGCCAGCAGCCCAGGGGGTTTGGAAAAACTGTTTTTT.

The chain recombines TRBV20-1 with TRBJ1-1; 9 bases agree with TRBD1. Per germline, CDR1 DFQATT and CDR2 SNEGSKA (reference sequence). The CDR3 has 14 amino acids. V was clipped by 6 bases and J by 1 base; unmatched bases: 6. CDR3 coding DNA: TGCAGTGCCAAGACAGGGGGATCGAACACTGAAGCTTTCTTT. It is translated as CSAKTGGSNTEAFF.

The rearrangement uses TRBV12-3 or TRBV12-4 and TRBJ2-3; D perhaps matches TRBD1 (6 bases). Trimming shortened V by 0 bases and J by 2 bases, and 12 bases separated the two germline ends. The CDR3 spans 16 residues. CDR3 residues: CASSLAGARVTDTQYF. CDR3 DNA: TGTGCCAGCAGTTTAGCGGGGGCAAGGGTCACAGATACGCAGTATTTT.

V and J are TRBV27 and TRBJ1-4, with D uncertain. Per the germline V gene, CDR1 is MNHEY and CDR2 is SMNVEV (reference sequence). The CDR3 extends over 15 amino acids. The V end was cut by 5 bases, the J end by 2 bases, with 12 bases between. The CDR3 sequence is CASSTRGYTNEKLFF. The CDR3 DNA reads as TGTGCCAGCAGTACCCGAGGGTACACTAATGAAAAACTGTTTTTT.

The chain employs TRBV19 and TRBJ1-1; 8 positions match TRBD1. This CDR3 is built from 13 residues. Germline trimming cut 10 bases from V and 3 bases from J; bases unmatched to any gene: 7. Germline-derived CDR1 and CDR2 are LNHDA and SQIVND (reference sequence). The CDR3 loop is CATLGQGHTEAFF. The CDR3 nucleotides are TGTGCCACCCTAGGACAGGGCCACACTGAAGCTTTCTTT.

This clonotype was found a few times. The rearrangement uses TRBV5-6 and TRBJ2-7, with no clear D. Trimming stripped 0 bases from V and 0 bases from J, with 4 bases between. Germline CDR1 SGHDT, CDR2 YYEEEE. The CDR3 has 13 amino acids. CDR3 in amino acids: CASSLGASYEQYF. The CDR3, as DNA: TGTGCCAGCAGCTTGGGGGCCTCCTACGAGCAGTACTTC.

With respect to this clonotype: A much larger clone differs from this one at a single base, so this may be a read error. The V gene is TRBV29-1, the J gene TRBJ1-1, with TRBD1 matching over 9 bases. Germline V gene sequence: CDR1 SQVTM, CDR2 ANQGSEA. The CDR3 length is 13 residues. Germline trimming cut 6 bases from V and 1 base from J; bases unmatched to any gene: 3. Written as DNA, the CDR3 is TGCAGCGTGGGGACAGGGCCGAACACTGAAGCTTTCTTT. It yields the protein CSVGTGPNTEAFF. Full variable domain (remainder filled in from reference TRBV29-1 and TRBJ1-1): SAVISQKPSRDICQRGTSLTIQCQVDSQVTMMFWYRQQPGQSLTLIATANQGSEATYESGFVIDKFPISRPNLTFSTLTVSNMSPEDSSIYLCSVGTGPNTEAFFGQGTRLTVV.

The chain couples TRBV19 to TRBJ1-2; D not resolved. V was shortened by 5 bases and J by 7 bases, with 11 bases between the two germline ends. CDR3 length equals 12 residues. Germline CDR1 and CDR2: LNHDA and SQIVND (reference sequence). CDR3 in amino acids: CASSVGISGYTF. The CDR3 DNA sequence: TGTGCCAGTAGTGTGGGGATTTCTGGCTACACCTTC.

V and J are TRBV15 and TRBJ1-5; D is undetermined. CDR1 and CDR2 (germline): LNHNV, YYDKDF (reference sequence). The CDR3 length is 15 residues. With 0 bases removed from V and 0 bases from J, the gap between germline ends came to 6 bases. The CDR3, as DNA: TGTGCCACCAGCAGAGATCTGGGTAGCAATCAGCCCCAGCATTTT. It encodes CATSRDLGSNQPQHF.

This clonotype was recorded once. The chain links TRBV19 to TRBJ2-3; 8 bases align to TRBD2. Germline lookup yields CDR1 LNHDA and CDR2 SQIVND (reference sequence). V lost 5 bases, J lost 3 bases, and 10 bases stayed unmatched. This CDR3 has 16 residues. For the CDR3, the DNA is TGTGCCAGTAGTCGCCTTAATAGCGGGACAACAGATACGCAGTATTTT. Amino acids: CASSRLNSGTTDTQYF.

The CDR3 loop is CSARDGRGAVTGELFF. CDR3 coding DNA: TGCAGTGCTAGGGACGGGCGGGGGGCCGTCACCGGGGAGCTGTTTTTT. V and J are TRBV20-1 and TRBJ2-2, with 8 nucleotides matching TRBD2. J lost 4 bases, V lost 3 bases, and 10 bases had no gene match. This CDR3 has 16 residues. Germline lookup yields CDR1 DFQATT and CDR2 SNEGSKA (reference sequence).

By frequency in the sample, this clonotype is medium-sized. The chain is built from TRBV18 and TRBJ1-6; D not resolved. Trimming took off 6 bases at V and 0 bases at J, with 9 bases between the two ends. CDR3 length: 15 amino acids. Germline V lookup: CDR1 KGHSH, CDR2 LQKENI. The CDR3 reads CASSQQSSYNSPLHF. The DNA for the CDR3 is TGTGCCAGCTCCCAACAGAGCTCCTATAATTCACCCCTCCACTTT.

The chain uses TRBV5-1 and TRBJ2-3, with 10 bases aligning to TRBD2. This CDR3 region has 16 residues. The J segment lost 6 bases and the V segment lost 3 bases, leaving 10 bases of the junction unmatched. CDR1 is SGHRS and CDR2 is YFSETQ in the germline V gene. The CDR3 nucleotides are TGCGCCAGCAGCTGGGGACTAGCGCCCATTATGGATACGCAGTATTTT. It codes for CASSWGLAPIMDTQYF.